Following are 25 T cell receptor beta chains from one sample sequenced in a study of early T cells in non-severe SARS-CoV-2 infection. TCRdb itself ran the 5' RACE reads through MiXCR, one entry per CDR3 protein. The profile covers more than 65,000 distinct CDR3 sequences, with about 13% appearing a single time and about 1.1% taken by the ten largest. Sample: whole blood. Receptors originate from an adult who was a healthcare worker with PCR-confirmed SARS-CoV-2 infection or an uninfected control (not recorded which).

The chain couples TRBV6-1 to TRBJ1-1; perhaps TRBD1 as D (5 bases). V was pared by 4 bases and J by 3 bases, with 24 bases between. The CDR3 totals 18 residues. Germline CDR1 and CDR2: MNHNS and SASEGT. The CDR3 loop is CASSVEGFWGIPDTEAFF. As DNA, the CDR3 is TGTGCCAGCAGTGTGGAGGGCTTTTGGGGGATACCGGACACTGAAGCTTTCTTT.

J is TRBJ1-1 and V is TRBV4-2; D unclear. This CDR3 spans 12 amino acids. The V gene lost 8 bases and the J gene lost 4 bases, with 11 bases spanning the gap. Per germline, CDR1 LGHNA and CDR2 YNFKEQ. The CDR3 DNA is TGTGCCAGCTCCCCCCAAAGCACTGAAGCTTTCTTT. Residues: CASSPQSTEAFF.

The rearrangement uses TRBV29-1 and TRBJ2-1; TRBD2 might be the D (6 bases). The germline V gene encodes CDR1 SQVTM and CDR2 ANQGSEA. V was cut by 7 bases and J by 7 bases, with 17 bases left in between. The CDR3 contains 13 residues. CDR3 bases: TGCAGCGCTCCTAGCGTTGTCGGGAATGAGCAGTTCTTC. As protein: CSAPSVVGNEQFF.

This clonotype showed up many times. The chain combines TRBV19 with TRBJ2-3, with no clear D. Germline CDR1 reads LNHDA; CDR2 reads SQIVND (reference sequence). V lost 5 bases and J lost 0, with 6 bases in between. There are 13 residues in the CDR3. In DNA, the CDR3 is TGTGCCAGTAGTCGAATCAGCACAGATACGCAGTATTTT. This gives the protein CASSRISTDTQYF.

The chain uses TRBV9 and TRBJ1-1, with TRBD1 matching over 7 bases. Trimming at V came to 4 bases and at J to 11 bases, leaving 8 bases not matched to a gene. Germline values: CDR1 SGDLS, CDR2 YYNGEE. This CDR3 comprises 12 residues. The CDR3 here is CASSPQGKDAFF. For the CDR3, the DNA is TGTGCCAGCAGCCCACAGGGGAAGGACGCTTTCTTT.

The V and J genes are TRBV12-3 or TRBV12-4 and TRBJ2-7; 10 bases are shared with TRBD2. The CDR3 has 19 residues. Trimming took 4 bases from V and 2 from J; bases not matched to a gene: 17. The CDR3 reads CASSSSGWSSGSPTYEQYF. CDR3 in DNA: TGTGCCAGCAGTTCCTCGGGGTGGTCTAGCGGGAGCCCTACCTACGAGCAGTACTTC.

This clonotype was seen more than once but under ten times. This chain uses TRBV7-2 with TRBJ2-2, with D unresolved. This CDR3 region has 15 residues. The V and J ends lost 5 bases and 6 bases respectively, with 16 bases between them. Per the germline V gene, CDR1 is SGHTA and CDR2 is FQGNSA. The CDR3 nucleotides are TGTGCCAGCAGCGGGCCTCTAGGGCTAGCCGGGGAGCTGTTTTTT. The encoded protein is CASSGPLGLAGELFF.

In this sample, this clonotype turned up a few times. The V and J genes are TRBV20-1 and TRBJ2-3; 10 bases are shared with TRBD1. Losses at the gene ends were 5 bases for V and 3 bases for J; bases not matched to a gene: 5. Germline V gene lookup returns CDR1 DFQATT and CDR2 SNEGSKA (reference sequence). There are 14 residues in the CDR3. The CDR3 DNA follows: TGCAGTGCTTACGACAGGGGGCTGACAGATACGCAGTATTTT. Translated: CSAYDRGLTDTQYF.

This clonotype was observed many times. The gene calls are TRBV2 and TRBJ2-3; 7 bases fit TRBD2. V lost 2 bases, J lost 4 bases, and 6 bases stayed unmatched. Germline values: CDR1 SNHLY, CDR2 FYNNEI. CDR3 length equals 15 residues. CDR3 amino acids: CASSERTRLPDTQYF. The DNA of the CDR3 is TGTGCCAGCAGTGAAAGGACTAGATTGCCAGATACGCAGTATTTT.

There are many counts of this clonotype. DNA for the CDR3: TGTGCCAGTAGATTTCGGTCCGCAGCAACTAATGAAAAACTGTTTTTT. Translating it yields CASRFRSAATNEKLFF. The chain joins TRBV19 to TRBJ1-4; no clear D. The CDR3 covers 16 residues. Trimming shortened V by 6 bases and J by 0 bases, and 14 bases separated the two germline ends. Germline V gene sequence: CDR1 LNHDA, CDR2 SQIVND (reference sequence). Combining the CDR3 with reference TRBV19 and TRBJ1-4 gives the whole variable domain DGGITQSPKYLFRKEGQNVTLSCEQNLNHDAMYWYRQDPGQGLRLIYYSQIVNDFQKGDIAEGYSVSREKKESFPLTVTSAQKNPTAFYLCASRFRSAATNEKLFFGSGTQLSVL.

Many counts were recorded for this clonotype. This chain joins TRBV12-3 or TRBV12-4 and TRBJ2-1, with 14 bases that match TRBD2. There are 16 residues in the CDR3. The V segment lost 6 bases and the J segment 4 bases; nucleotides outside the gene matches: 5. The DNA of the CDR3 is TGTGCCAGCAGGACTAGCGGGAGGGCCGTGTACAATGAGCAGTTCTTC. Translating gives CASRTSGRAVYNEQFF.

There are many counts of this clonotype. The rearrangement uses TRBV30 and TRBJ1-6; TRBD1 matches 10 bases. Looked up from germline, CDR1 is GTSNPN and CDR2 is SVGIG (reference sequence). The CDR3 totals 17 residues. The V and J ends lost 7 bases and 5 bases, in that order; junction bases with no gene match: 14. In DNA form, the CDR3 reads TGTGCCTCCCCACGACACCCGGGACAGGGGAATAATTCACCCCTCCACTTT. It yields the protein CASPRHPGQGNNSPLHF.

This clonotype has a count of ten or more. In DNA form, the CDR3 reads TGTGCCAGCAGTCCCCGTGGGGGGCACTACGAGCAGTACTTC. Protein sequence: CASSPRGGHYEQYF. V and J are TRBV27 and TRBJ2-7, with D perhaps assigned TRBD1 or TRBD2 (6 bases each). The CDR3 has 14 residues. V shed 5 bases and J shed 3 bases, with 14 bases lying between them. Germline CDR1 reads MNHEY; CDR2 reads SMNVEV (reference sequence).

At least ten counts were recorded for this clonotype. The V and J genes are TRBV12-3 or TRBV12-4 and TRBJ1-5; D uncertain. V was clipped by 6 bases and J by 2 bases, with 17 bases between them. The CDR3 has 16 amino acids. The CDR3 protein is CASSTRPQGRNQPQHF. CDR3 in DNA: TGTGCCAGCAGCACCCGTCCCCAAGGGCGCAATCAGCCCCAGCATTTT.

This chain joins TRBV6-1 and TRBJ1-2, with D possibly TRBD1 on 6 matching bases. Germline lookup yields CDR1 MNHNS and CDR2 SASEGT. CDR3 length: 13 residues. Between the trimmed V and J ends, which lost 6 bases and 4 bases, there was a span of 12 bases. The CDR3 DNA reads as TGTGCCAGCAGAAAGGGGGGGAGCTATGGCTACACCTTC. It is translated as CASRKGGSYGYTF.

This clonotype has a handful of counts. The chain links TRBV27 to TRBJ1-2; the D is unclear. Looked up from germline, CDR1 is MNHEY and CDR2 is SMNVEV (reference sequence). CDR3 length: 13 amino acids. Trimming removed 5 bases at V and 4 bases at J, with 11 bases between. The CDR3 DNA follows: TGTGCCAGCAGTCCCCGGCCGAGCTATGGCTACACCTTC. It codes for CASSPRPSYGYTF.

This clonotype was detected ten times or more. V is TRBV29-1 and J is TRBJ2-5, with TRBD1 matching 8 bases. The CDR3 has 14 amino acids. With 5 bases clipped from V and 3 bases from J, the junction kept 8 bases outside the gene matches. Germline values: CDR1 SQVTM, CDR2 ANQGSEA. The CDR3 sequence: CSVPGQVIKETQYF. DNA of the CDR3: TGCAGCGTTCCGGGACAGGTCATTAAAGAGACCCAGTACTTC.

At least ten counts were recorded for this clonotype. The rearrangement uses TRBV6-2 or TRBV6-3 and TRBJ1-2, with a tentative D call TRBD1 (5 bases). V lost 2 bases and J lost 9, with 16 bases in between. The CDR3 is made up of 14 amino acids. The germline V gene has CDR1 MNHEY and CDR2 SVGEGT. The CDR3 sequence: CASSYLTEPGRYTF. The CDR3 DNA is TGTGCCAGCAGTTACCTGACAGAACCGGGACGCTACACCTTC.

This clonotype was observed many times. This chain joins TRBV14 and TRBJ2-1, with a possible D match to TRBD1 (5 bases). Deletions cut 4 bases from V and 6 bases from J, with 16 bases between. The CDR3 runs to 15 residues. Germline V gives CDR1 SGHDN, CDR2 FVKESK. The CDR3, as DNA: TGTGCCAGCAGCCCCCAGGGCCTAAAGGCCAATGAGCAGTTCTTC. Its protein is CASSPQGLKANEQFF.

This clonotype was seen many times. The chain recombines TRBV30 with TRBJ2-5; the D is unclear. This CDR3 is built from 10 residues. With 5 bases removed from V and 6 bases from J, the gap between germline ends came to 7 bases. The germline V gene encodes CDR1 GTSNPN and CDR2 SVGIG (reference sequence). CDR3: CAWGTKTQYF. The CDR3 DNA follows: TGTGCCTGGGGTACAAAGACCCAGTACTTC.

V gene TRBV6-4 combines with J gene TRBJ2-5; D may be TRBD2 (6 bases). The V and J ends lost 2 bases and 1 base respectively, with 17 bases between them. Germline V CDR1 and CDR2: MRHNA, SNTAGT. The CDR3 is 17 amino acids. The CDR3 is CASSDRDSILTQETQYF. The CDR3 bases are TGTGCCAGCAGTGACCGGGACTCGATCTTAACCCAAGAGACCCAGTACTTC.

This clonotype showed up just a few times. CDR3 DNA: TGTGCCAGCAGTTTGTTGCAGGGGGCGCCTAGCACTGAAGCTTTCTTT. Its protein product is CASSLLQGAPSTEAFF. The chain links TRBV12-3 or TRBV12-4 to TRBJ1-1, with 8 positions matching TRBD1. The CDR3 covers 16 residues. V lost 3 bases to trimming and J lost 4 bases; unmatched junction nucleotides: 10.

The chain is built from TRBV12-5 and TRBJ2-1; 11 positions agree with TRBD1. Germline values: CDR1 LGHNT, CDR2 FRNRAP. The CDR3 is 17 residues long. The V and J ends lost 7 bases and 8 bases, in that order; junction bases with no gene match: 16. CDR3 amino acids: CASAIAGTGGWVDEQFF. The CDR3 DNA reads as TGTGCTAGTGCCATTGCCGGGACAGGGGGTTGGGTCGATGAGCAGTTCTTC.

This clonotype was picked up a small number of times. V gene TRBV18 combines with J gene TRBJ2-1, with D uncertain. Germline CDR1 reads KGHSH; CDR2 reads LQKENI. CDR3 length equals 15 residues. The V gene lost 1 base and the J gene lost 0 bases, with 7 bases spanning the gap. The CDR3: CASSPQRSSYNEQFF. The CDR3 DNA reads as TGTGCCAGCTCACCACAAAGGAGCTCCTACAATGAGCAGTTCTTC.

This clonotype showed up just a few times. The CDR3 coding sequence is TGCGCCAGCAGCCTAGGGACTAGCTGGGGGCTGAGCGAGCAGTACTTC. Translation gives CASSLGTSWGLSEQYF. The chain links TRBV5-1 to TRBJ2-7; 9 positions agree with TRBD2. CDR3 length equals 16 residues. Germline CDR1 SGHRS, CDR2 YFSETQ. J gave up 6 bases and V 4 bases, and 14 bases lay outside the gene matches.